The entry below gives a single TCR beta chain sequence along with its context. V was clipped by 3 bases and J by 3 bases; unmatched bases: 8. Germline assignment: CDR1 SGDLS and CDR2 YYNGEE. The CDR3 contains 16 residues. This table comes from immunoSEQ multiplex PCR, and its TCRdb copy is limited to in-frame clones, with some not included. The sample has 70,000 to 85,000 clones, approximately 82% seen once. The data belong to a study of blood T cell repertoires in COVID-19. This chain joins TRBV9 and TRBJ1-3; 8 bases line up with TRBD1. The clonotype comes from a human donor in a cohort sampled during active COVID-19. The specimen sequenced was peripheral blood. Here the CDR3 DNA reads TGTGCCAGCAGCGCCGGACAGGGAACAAGTGGAAACACCATATATTTT. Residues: CASSAGQGTSGNTIYF.